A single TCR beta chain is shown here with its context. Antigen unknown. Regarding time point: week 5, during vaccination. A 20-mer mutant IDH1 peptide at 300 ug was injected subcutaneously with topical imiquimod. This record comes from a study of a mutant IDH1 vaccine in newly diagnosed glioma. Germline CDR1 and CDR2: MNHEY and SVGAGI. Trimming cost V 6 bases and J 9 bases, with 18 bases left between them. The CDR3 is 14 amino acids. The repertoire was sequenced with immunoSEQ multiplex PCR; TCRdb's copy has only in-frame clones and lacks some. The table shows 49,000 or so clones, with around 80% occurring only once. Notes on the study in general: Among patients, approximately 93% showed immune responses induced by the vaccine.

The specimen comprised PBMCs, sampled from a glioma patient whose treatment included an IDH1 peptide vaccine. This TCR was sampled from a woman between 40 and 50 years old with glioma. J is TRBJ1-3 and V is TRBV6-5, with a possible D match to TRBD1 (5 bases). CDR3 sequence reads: CASSPGDAGSTIYF. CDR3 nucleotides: TGTGCCAGCAGCCCCGGGGACGCCGGGTCCACCATATATTTT.